This TCR beta chain was retrieved from a study of early T cells in non-severe SARS-CoV-2 infection. This clonotype was counted many times. The target antigen is unknown. Findings and limits, study-wide: Database matching using VDJdb favored anti-spike CD8 responses, with private and CD4 specificities left missing.

CDR3 length equals 14 residues. Germline V lookup: CDR1 DFQATT, CDR2 SNEGSKA (reference sequence). Deletions cut 6 bases from V and 6 bases from J, with 18 bases between. TCRdb re-called the 5' RACE reads through MiXCR, storing one row per CDR3 protein. Here the sample spans tens of thousands of distinct CDR3 sequences, approximately 6.9% being singletons. The TCR was taken from an adult who was a healthcare worker with PCR-confirmed SARS-CoV-2 infection or an uninfected control (not recorded which). Sequences were obtained from whole blood. This chain connects TRBV20-1 to TRBJ1-5; a possible D gene is TRBD1 (5 bases). The CDR3 region has the DNA TGCAGTGCGGGCGCTCGACAGTATACTCAGCCCCAGCATTTT. The encoded protein is CSAGARQYTQPQHF.